This T cell receptor beta chain was documented in a study of T cells in tuberculosis. In the study overall: The T cells targeted glucose monomycolate, a mycobacterial lipid, via CD1B. IGRA-negative adolescents, IGRA-positive adolescents with latent tuberculosis and adults with active tuberculosis formed this South African cohort.

The CDR3 totals 13 residues. Trimming left V 0 bases short and J 3 bases short, with 7 bases between. The V gene's germline CDR1 is SGHKS and CDR2 YYEKEE (reference sequence). Time point of the sample: new active TB diagnosis, blood taken before or within 7 days of starting treatment. Each clinical donor contributed on average approximately 93,000 T cells from unsorted cryopreserved PBMC. Study-wide results and limits: Active tuberculosis alpha repertoires lay closer to GMM-specific TCRs than controls'.

In this sample, this clone turned up once. The antigen is not known. Libraries were prepared by immunoSEQ multiplex PCR; TCRdb keeps only in-frame clonotypes and omits some of them. There are approximately 40,000 clones in the sample; 94% occur only once, and about 4.7% lies in the top ten. The genes are TRBV5-5 and TRBJ2-7; D is uncertain. This clonotype was sampled from an adult with tuberculosis. This specimen was PBMCs, taken at tuberculosis diagnosis. The DNA of the CDR3 is TGTGCCAGCAGCTTGGCTCAGTACTACGAGCAGTACTTC. Residues: CASSLAQYYEQYF. Supplemented by reference TRBV5-5 and TRBJ2-7, the full variable domain reads DAGVTQSPTHLIKTRGQQVTLRCSPISGHKSVSWYQQVLGQGPQFIFQYYEKEERGRGNFPDRFSARQFPNYSSELNVNALLLGDSALYLCASSLAQYYEQYFGPGTRLTVT.